Following are 16 T cell receptor beta chains from one sample sequenced in a study of blood T cells in healthy people across ages. Next came a second PCR, run for about 7 to 12 cycles, which used a sample-barcoded 5' primer along with a J-beta primer mix. TCRdb re-analysed the 5' RACE reads in MiXCR, keeping a single row per CDR3 protein. The table has some 700,000 distinct CDR3 sequences, about 42% seen once; the top ten hold around a fifth. Sequences were obtained from blood. These TCRs come from a woman aged 55 to 70 in good health.

The table lists this clonotype with a few counts. The rearrangement uses TRBV20-1 and TRBJ1-6, with no clear D. In germline, CDR1 is DFQATT, CDR2 SNEGSKA (reference sequence). The CDR3 runs to 17 residues. V gave up 0 bases and J gave up 1 base, with 13 bases separating them. CDR3 nucleotide sequence: TGCAGTGCTAGAGATCTCGTCGGGGATTCCTATAATTCACCCCTCCACTTT. Translation: CSARDLVGDSYNSPLHF.

This clonotype was seen more than once but under ten times. This chain connects TRBV19 to TRBJ2-5, with D perhaps TRBD2 (6 bases). The length of the CDR3 is 14 residues. CDR1 is LNHDA and CDR2 is SQIVND in the germline V gene (reference sequence). Trimming removed 2 bases at V and 5 bases at J, with 12 bases between. CDR3 DNA: TGTGCCAGTAGTATAAGCCTAGCGAGCGAGACCCAGTACTTC. Protein product: CASSISLASETQYF.

Details on this clonotype: Being one base from a much bigger clone, this may be a read error. The rearrangement links TRBV12-3 or TRBV12-4 to TRBJ2-5, with D perhaps matching TRBD2 (6 bases). This CDR3 comprises 14 residues. V shed 7 bases and J shed 3 bases, with 15 bases lying between them. In DNA form, the CDR3 reads TGTGCCAGCAAGGATCCCCGGAGGGAAGAGACCCAGTACTTC. Its translation: CASKDPRREETQYF.

The V and J genes are TRBV6-5 and TRBJ2-7, with 12 nucleotides matching TRBD2. V was pared by 0 bases and J by 7 bases, with 13 bases of the junction left unmatched. The CDR3 length is 18 residues. Per the germline V gene, CDR1 is MNHEY and CDR2 is SVGAGI. The CDR3 region has the DNA TGTGCCAGCAGTTACTCGATGGGACTAGCGGGCTTTGACTGTGAGCAGTACTTC. This translates into CASSYSMGLAGFDCEQYF.

On this clonotype itself: At one of its ends the junction is not consistent with the germline gene, which may arise from a read error. This rearrangement joins TRBV4-2 to TRBJ2-7; D uncertain. The length of the CDR3 is 13 residues. The germline gives CDR1 LGHNA, CDR2 YNFKEQ. In DNA, the CDR3 is TGTACCAGCAGCCAAGAGCTGGGTCTCGAGCAGTACTTC. The encoded protein is CTSSQELGLEQYF.

The rearrangement uses TRBV20-1 and TRBJ2-3, with TRBD2 matching over 12 bases. The CDR3 consists of 14 residues. Germline CDR1 is DFQATT and CDR2 is SNEGSKA (reference sequence). The junction had 7 bases not matched to a gene; V was cut back by 7 bases and J by 5 bases. CDR3 sequence reads: CSVPLAGGRDTQYF. In DNA form, the CDR3 reads TGCAGTGTTCCACTAGCGGGGGGCAGAGATACGCAGTATTTT.

This clonotype was found a few times. The chain employs TRBV12-3 or TRBV12-4 and TRBJ2-1; TRBD2 aligns across 13 bases. The V gene end was trimmed by 6 bases and the J gene end by 8 bases; junction bases not matched to a gene: 7. The CDR3 consists of 15 residues. In DNA, the CDR3 is TGTGCCAGCAGACCCGCACTAGCGGGGGGGTATGAGCAGTTCTTC. As protein: CASRPALAGGYEQFF.

The chain links TRBV7-2 to TRBJ2-1; TRBD2 aligns across 10 bases. The CDR3 is 15 residues long. Germline CDR1 reads SGHTA; CDR2 reads FQGNSA. V lost 5 bases and J lost 6; bases outside the gene matches: 7. The CDR3 spells CASSPSGSVCNEQFF. CDR3 nucleotides: TGTGCCAGCAGCCCTAGCGGGAGCGTCTGCAATGAGCAGTTCTTC.

There are many counts of this clonotype. The J gene is TRBJ2-5, the V gene TRBV4-3, with TRBD2 identical over 9 bases. This CDR3 spans 16 amino acids. The ends lost 0 bases at V and 5 bases at J; junction bases unmatched: 7. CDR1 and CDR2 from the germline V gene are LGHNA and YSLEER. CDR3 protein: CASSQDRPSGMETQYF. Here the CDR3 DNA reads TGCGCCAGCAGCCAAGATCGGCCTAGCGGGATGGAGACCCAGTACTTC.

The chain links TRBV6-2 or TRBV6-3 to TRBJ1-5; 10 positions agree with TRBD1. Germline values: CDR1 MNHEY, CDR2 SVGEGT. J gave up 8 bases and V 3 bases, and 10 bases lay outside the gene matches. The CDR3 covers 16 residues. The CDR3 DNA sequence: TGTGCCAGCAGTTATGGTGAGACAGGGGGCATTGAGCCCCAGCATTTT. Amino acid sequence: CASSYGETGGIEPQHF.

The chain has TRBV6-5 and TRBJ2-5; 15 bases align to TRBD2. The germline gives CDR1 MNHEY, CDR2 SVGAGI. This CDR3 region has 16 residues. V shed 10 bases and J 2 bases; nucleotides not matched to a gene: 8. The CDR3, as DNA: TGTGCCATCGGGAGGACTAGCGGGGGGGTGCAAGAGACCCAGTACTTC. Its protein is CAIGRTSGGVQETQYF.

The chain is built from TRBV7-9 and TRBJ1-2; no clear D gene. Germline values: CDR1 SEHNR, CDR2 FQNEAQ (reference sequence). This CDR3 is 14 amino acids long. Trimming took off 5 bases at V and 0 bases at J, with 10 bases between the two ends. Written as DNA, the CDR3 is TGTGCCAGCAGCCGAGACAATACTAACTATGGCTACACCTTC. It encodes CASSRDNTNYGYTF.

In its sample, this clonotype was seen a few times. V is TRBV6-2 or TRBV6-3 and J is TRBJ1-6, with 8 bases identical to TRBD1. J gave up 7 bases and V 8 bases, and 10 bases lay outside the gene matches. The CDR3 loop spans 15 amino acids. Per the germline V gene, CDR1 is MNHEY and CDR2 is SVGEGT. The CDR3 DNA reads TGTGCCAGCCTTCCGCAGGGGGCGCCGAATTCACCCCTCCACTTT. This gives the protein CASLPQGAPNSPLHF.

CDR3 DNA: TGTGCCAGCAGTGCTGGGTCTGACCTCAATGAGCAGTACTTC. Translated: CASSAGSDLNEQYF. The genes are TRBV6-1 and TRBJ2-7; D is unresolved. Germline V lookup: CDR1 MNHNS, CDR2 SASEGT. This CDR3 has 14 residues. V lost 4 bases, J lost 7 bases, and 17 bases lay in between.

This clonotype was counted only a few times. The chain links TRBV10-1 to TRBJ1-2; 8 bases align to TRBD1. Germline CDR1 is WNHNN and CDR2 is SYGVQD (reference sequence). The CDR3 is made up of 14 amino acids. V shed 8 bases and J 7 bases; nucleotides not matched to a gene: 12. The CDR3 here is CASGPGQDASGYTF. The DNA of the CDR3 is TGCGCCAGCGGACCGGGACAGGATGCGAGTGGCTACACCTTC.

The chain is built from TRBV7-3 and TRBJ2-3, with D tentatively TRBD2 (5 bases). CDR3 length: 14 residues. The germline gives CDR1 SGHTA, CDR2 FQGTGA. The V end was cut by 10 bases, the J end by 8 bases, with 22 bases between. The CDR3 region has the DNA TGTGCCACTGACCCGGGGATATTCAGTGGTACGCAGTATTTT. This encodes CATDPGIFSGTQYF.